What follows are 31 T cell receptor beta chains derived from one specimen sequenced in a study of blood T cell repertoires in COVID-19 (TCRdb year 2020). Receptor libraries were prepared by the immunoSEQ multiplex PCR assay. Imported from immuneACCESS, the table was reduced by TCRdb to in-frame sequences with V and J called. These copies leave out some clones; in studies compared against another copy, an unresolved V gene accounts for under half, and the cause of the remainder is not known. The sample table lists some 330,000 clones, approximately 87% of them with a count of one. In total, the top ten clones hold around 4% of the sample. The sequencing sample was made of peripheral blood. These receptors all stem from a woman between 45 and 60 years old with active or convalescent COVID-19.

The chain uses TRBV7-9 and TRBJ1-2; D not certain. This CDR3 contains 13 residues. Germline V lookup: CDR1 SEHNR, CDR2 FQNEAQ (reference sequence). Trimming shortened V by 1 base and J by 4 bases, and 7 bases separated the two germline ends. This CDR3 reads CASSLGPSYGYTF. CDR3 nucleotide sequence: TGTGCCAGCAGCTTAGGGCCCAGCTATGGCTACACCTTC.

This chain connects TRBV2 to TRBJ1-6; a weak D match, TRBD1 (6 bases). Germline CDR1 is SNHLY and CDR2 is FYNNEI. CDR3 length equals 14 residues. V lost 7 bases, J lost 1 base, and 8 bases lay in between. This chain's CDR3 is CASKGGSYNSPLHF. As DNA, the CDR3 is TGTGCCAGCAAAGGGGGATCCTATAATTCACCCCTCCACTTT. The full variable domain, its missing parts supplied by reference TRBV2 and TRBJ1-6, is EPEVTQTPSHQVTQMGQEVILRCVPISNHLYFYWYRQILGQKVEFLVSFYNNEISEKSEIFDDQFSVERPDGSNFTLKIRSTKLEDSAMYFCASKGGSYNSPLHFGNGTRLTVT.

This clone was seen just once. V and J are TRBV19 and TRBJ1-5, with a tentative D call TRBD1 (5 bases). Germline-derived CDR1 and CDR2 are LNHDA and SQIVND (reference sequence). The V end was cut by 6 bases, the J end by 2 bases, with 17 bases between. The CDR3 spans 16 residues. CDR3 sequence reads: CASSQNQGLGNQPQHF. CDR3 DNA: TGTGCCAGTAGCCAGAACCAGGGATTAGGCAATCAGCCCCAGCATTTT.

The chain is built from TRBV7-2 and TRBJ2-1, with D hard to call. The germline V gene has CDR1 SGHTA and CDR2 FQGNSA. The V end lost 4 bases, the J end lost 9 bases, and 13 bases lay between the germline ends. The CDR3 loop spans 13 amino acids. The CDR3 spells CASSSDTFSEQFF. DNA of the CDR3: TGTGCCAGCAGCTCCGACACCTTTAGTGAGCAGTTCTTC.

The chain joins TRBV7-6 to TRBJ1-5, with a possible D match to TRBD1 (5 bases). The germline CDR1 and CDR2 sequences are SGHVS and FNYEAQ. There are 16 residues in the CDR3. Deletions cut 4 bases from V and 2 bases from J, with 15 bases between. The CDR3 DNA follows: TGTGCCAGCAGCTCCCTCTCGGGGGGAGGCAATCAGCCCCAGCATTTT. Residues: CASSSLSGGGNQPQHF. The full variable domain, its missing parts supplied by reference TRBV7-6 and TRBJ1-5, is GAGVSQSPRYKVTKRGQDVALRCDPISGHVSLYWYRQALGQGPEFLTYFNYEAQQDKSGLPNDRFSAERPEGSISTLTIQRTEQRDSAMYRCASSSLSGGGNQPQHFGDGTRLSIL.

Only one count was recorded for this clone. The V call is TRBV15, the J call TRBJ1-4, with TRBD1 identical over 8 bases. Germline CDR1 LNHNV, CDR2 YYDKDF (reference sequence). CDR3 length equals 15 residues. The ends lost 1 base at V and 10 bases at J; junction bases unmatched: 8. Written as DNA, the CDR3 is TGTGCCACCAGCAGAGGCGAGACAGGGGTTGTAAAACTGTTTTTT. This gives the protein CATSRGETGVVKLFF.

This chain links TRBV24-1 with TRBJ2-1; 13 positions match TRBD2. Losses at the gene ends were 2 bases for V and 13 bases for J; bases not matched to a gene: 4. Per the germline V gene, CDR1 is KGHDR and CDR2 is SFDVKD. This CDR3 contains 14 residues. CDR3 sequence: CATSDSWTSGRQFF. The CDR3 DNA sequence: TGTGCCACCAGTGATTCTTGGACTAGCGGGAGACAGTTCTTC.

Only one count was recorded for this clone. CDR3 residues: CASSRFREEAFF. DNA of the CDR3: TGTGCCAGCAGCCGCTTTCGGGAGGAAGCTTTCTTT. The gene calls are TRBV6-5 and TRBJ1-1, with no clear D. Germline V gene data show CDR1 as MNHEY and CDR2 as SVGAGI. Between the trimmed V and J ends, which lost 6 bases and 8 bases, there was a span of 13 bases. This CDR3 has 12 residues.

The genes are TRBV28 and TRBJ2-7; D unresolved. The V gene lost 5 bases and the J gene lost 1 base, with 15 bases spanning the gap. Germline CDR1 MDHEN, CDR2 SYDVKM. The CDR3 contains 15 residues. CDR3 amino acids: CASSPVIASSYEQYF. The CDR3, as DNA: TGTGCCAGCAGTCCGGTAATAGCTTCTTCCTACGAGCAGTACTTC.

This clone was recorded only once. This chain joins TRBV29-1 and TRBJ2-1; possible D gene TRBD2, 5 bases. The V gene's germline CDR1 is SQVTM and CDR2 ANQGSEA. Trimming cost V 7 bases and J 4 bases, with 17 bases left between them. This CDR3 has 14 amino acids. As DNA, the CDR3 is TGCAGCGCCGAGGGTCTGGAAGGGTACAATGAGCAGTTCTTC. The encoded protein is CSAEGLEGYNEQFF.

The chain has TRBV5-1 and TRBJ2-5; 8 nucleotides agree with TRBD1. V lost 3 bases, J lost 2 bases, and 6 bases stayed unmatched. The CDR3 spans 15 residues. Germline V gives CDR1 SGHRS, CDR2 YFSETQ. As DNA, the CDR3 is TGCGCCAGCAGCTCCGGGACAGGAGGTCAAGAGACCCAGTACTTC. Translating it yields CASSSGTGGQETQYF.

The J gene is TRBJ1-1, the V gene TRBV10-3, with D hard to call. The CDR3 sequence is 12 residues long. With 2 bases removed from V and 2 bases from J, the gap between germline ends came to 3 bases. Germline CDR1 is ENHRY and CDR2 is SYGVKD. CDR3 amino acids: CAISEQNTEAFF. CDR3 coding DNA: TGTGCCATCAGTGAGCAAAACACTGAAGCTTTCTTT.

The chain employs TRBV6-5 and TRBJ1-5; weak D call: TRBD1 (5 bases). V was cut by 0 bases and J by 5 bases, with 8 bases left in between. Germline assignment: CDR1 MNHEY and CDR2 SVGAGI. The CDR3 is 14 amino acids. The CDR3 DNA reads TGTGCCAGCAGTTACTCGGTCAGGGATCAGCCCCAGCATTTT. Translation gives CASSYSVRDQPQHF.

V is TRBV6-5 and J is TRBJ1-1, with D possibly TRBD1 on 5 matching bases. Germline V gives CDR1 MNHEY, CDR2 SVGAGI. Trimming left V 6 bases short and J 2 bases short, with 13 bases between. This CDR3 has 14 residues. The CDR3 loop reads CASSTGTTNTEAFF. Written as DNA, the CDR3 is TGTGCCAGCAGCACCGGGACTACAAACACTGAAGCTTTCTTT.

The CDR3 sequence is CAIDRGQPEGATNEKLFF. Written as DNA, the CDR3 is TGTGCCATCGACAGGGGGCAACCCGAAGGGGCAACTAATGAAAAACTGTTTTTT. The chain carries TRBV10-3 and TRBJ1-4; 10 bases line up with TRBD1. CDR3 length: 18 amino acids. In germline, CDR1 is ENHRY, CDR2 SYGVKD. The V segment lost 8 bases and the J segment 0 bases; nucleotides outside the gene matches: 12.

The chain carries TRBV19 and TRBJ1-5; 9 bases fit TRBD1. The V gene end was trimmed by 3 bases and the J gene end by 7 bases; junction bases not matched to a gene: 10. The CDR3 runs to 16 residues. CDR1 is LNHDA and CDR2 is SQIVND in the germline V gene (reference sequence). The CDR3 is CASSIVDRGPGQPQHF. Written as DNA, the CDR3 is TGTGCCAGTAGTATTGTGGACAGGGGTCCAGGCCAGCCCCAGCATTTT.

CDR3 sequence (DNA): TGTGCCAGCATGGAGCGAGCCCTAACTGGGGCCAACGTCCTGACTTTC. Its protein is CASMERALTGANVLTF. The chain has TRBV6-6 and TRBJ2-6; D not certain. V lost 7 bases and J 2 bases, leaving 15 bases between the germline ends. CDR3 length: 16 amino acids. The germline V gene encodes CDR1 MNHNY and CDR2 SVGAGI (reference sequence).

The rearrangement joins TRBV3-1 (or the pseudogene TRBV3-2) to TRBJ2-7; the match to TRBD1 covers 8 bases. Germline V gives CDR1 LGHDT, CDR2 YNNKEL (reference sequence). The CDR3 loop spans 16 amino acids. Trimming cost V 4 bases and J 0 bases; bases outside gene matches: 8. CDR3 sequence: CASSRPGTGSSYEQYF. The CDR3 nucleotides read TGTGCCAGCAGCCGACCCGGGACAGGCTCCTCCTACGAGCAGTACTTC.

The V gene is TRBV15, the J gene TRBJ1-1; D may be TRBD1 (6 bases). Germline values: CDR1 LNHNV, CDR2 YYDKDF (reference sequence). Trimming left V 4 bases short and J 8 bases short, with 11 bases between. The CDR3 is 12 residues long. The CDR3 loop is CATSKQGTEAFF. In DNA, the CDR3 is TGTGCCACCAGCAAACAGGGAACCGAAGCTTTCTTT.

The genes are TRBV4-2 and TRBJ1-3; possibly TRBD1 for D (5 bases). The germline gives CDR1 LGHNA, CDR2 YNFKEQ. The CDR3 spans 15 residues. V was pared by 0 bases and J by 3 bases, with 9 bases between. DNA of the CDR3: TGTGCCAGCAGCCAAGATGACGGGGGTGGAAACACCATATATTTT. Its translation: CASSQDDGGGNTIYF.

This chain joins TRBV7-2 and TRBJ1-1, with D unclear. The V gene's germline CDR1 is SGHTA and CDR2 FQGNSA. V dropped 1 base and J dropped 1 base, with 7 bases sitting between them. The CDR3 is made up of 14 amino acids. Written as DNA, the CDR3 is TGTGCCAGCAGCTTAGAACGGGGGAACACTGAAGCTTTCTTT. Translating it yields CASSLERGNTEAFF.

This chain joins TRBV7-6 and TRBJ2-3; 7 bases map to TRBD2. Germline CDR1 and CDR2: SGHVS and FNYEAQ. The CDR3 runs to 16 residues. V shed 5 bases and J 2 bases; nucleotides not matched to a gene: 10. The CDR3 loop is CASSPSGAGNTDTQYF. The CDR3 DNA sequence: TGTGCCAGCAGCCCGAGTGGAGCGGGGAACACAGATACGCAGTATTTT.

This chain joins TRBV19 and TRBJ1-1; TRBD1 matches at 7 bases. Germline lookup yields CDR1 LNHDA and CDR2 SQIVND (reference sequence). The V gene end was trimmed by 11 bases and the J gene end by 1 base; junction bases not matched to a gene: 10. The CDR3 sequence is 14 residues long. Here the CDR3 reads CASWDRASNTEAFF. CDR3 bases: TGTGCCTCGTGGGACAGAGCATCGAACACTGAAGCTTTCTTT.

The chain uses TRBV21-1 and TRBJ1-2; the D call TRBD1 from the table was never checked on the DNA. TRBV21-1 is termed a pseudogene. The CDR3 is 16 amino acids. In DNA, the CDR3 is TGTGCCAGCAGCAAATCGGGACAGGGGTTTTACTATGGCTACACCTTC. Translated, it gives CASSKSGQGFYYGYTF.

The CDR3 here is CASSRGQGLEQFF. The DNA of the CDR3 is TGTGCCAGCAGCCGCGGACAGGGCTTGGAGCAGTTCTTC. The chain carries TRBV7-8 and TRBJ2-1, with 8 bases aligning to TRBD1. Germline V gene lookup returns CDR1 SGHVS and CDR2 FQNEAQ. Trimming at V came to 5 bases and at J to 10 bases, leaving 7 bases not matched to a gene. The CDR3 contains 13 residues.

V is TRBV7-8 and J is TRBJ2-3; 7 positions match TRBD2. CDR3 length equals 16 residues. The germline gives CDR1 SGHVS, CDR2 FQNEAQ. The V gene end was trimmed by 4 bases and the J gene end by 3 bases; junction bases not matched to a gene: 10. The CDR3 here is CASSSRGGARTDTQYF. CDR3 DNA sequence: TGTGCCAGCAGCTCGCGGGGAGGGGCTCGAACAGATACGCAGTATTTT.

The gene calls are TRBV27 and TRBJ1-1; no reliable D call. Trimming pared 6 bases from V and 0 bases from J, leaving 20 bases between. CDR1 and CDR2 (germline): MNHEY, SMNVEV (reference sequence). This CDR3 region has 17 residues. The CDR3 nucleotides are TGTGCCAGCAGCCCAAACCGGCTGGGAGGACTGAACACTGAAGCTTTCTTT. It is translated as CASSPNRLGGLNTEAFF.

The CDR3 spells CASSSRIRQTNTEAFF. For the CDR3, the DNA is TGTGCCAGCAGCTCACGGATTAGACAGACGAACACTGAAGCTTTCTTT. The V and J genes are TRBV11-2 and TRBJ1-1, with D perhaps TRBD1 (5 bases). Germline assignment: CDR1 SGHAT and CDR2 FQNNGV. V was clipped by 4 bases and J by 1 base, with 16 bases between them. There are 16 residues in the CDR3.

This clone was counted a few times. The chain couples TRBV5-1 to TRBJ2-1, with 13 bases matching TRBD2. V was pared by 4 bases and J by 5 bases, with 6 bases of the junction left unmatched. CDR3 length: 16 amino acids. Germline assignment: CDR1 SGHRS and CDR2 YFSETQ. The CDR3 region is CASSQRTSGGNNEQFF. CDR3 DNA sequence: TGCGCCAGCAGCCAACGGACTAGCGGGGGTAACAATGAGCAGTTCTTC. The variable domain in full, completed from reference TRBV5-1 and TRBJ2-1, reads KAGVTQTPRYLIKTRGQQVTLSCSPISGHRSVSWYQQTPGQGLQFLFEYFSETQRNKGNFPGRFSGRQFSNSRSEMNVSTLELGDSALYLCASSQRTSGGNNEQFFGPGTRLTVL.

The chain uses TRBV6-2 or TRBV6-3 and TRBJ2-3, with D perhaps TRBD2 (5 bases). Trimming shortened V by 6 bases and J by 4 bases, and 17 bases separated the two germline ends. This CDR3 spans 15 amino acids. Germline lookup yields CDR1 MNHEY and CDR2 SVGEGT. As DNA, the CDR3 is TGTGCCAGCAGCGGAGACCCTGGGCGGGCAGATACGCAGTATTTT. Amino acids: CASSGDPGRADTQYF.

The V and J genes are TRBV6-2 or TRBV6-3 and TRBJ1-5, with D possibly TRBD1 on 5 matching bases. The CDR3 is 15 residues long. V lost 2 bases, J lost 3 bases, and 11 bases lay in between. The V gene's germline CDR1 is MNHEY and CDR2 SVGEGT. CDR3 loop: CASSYGARINQPQHF. Here the CDR3 DNA reads TGTGCCAGCAGTTACGGGGCCCGAATCAATCAGCCCCAGCATTTT.